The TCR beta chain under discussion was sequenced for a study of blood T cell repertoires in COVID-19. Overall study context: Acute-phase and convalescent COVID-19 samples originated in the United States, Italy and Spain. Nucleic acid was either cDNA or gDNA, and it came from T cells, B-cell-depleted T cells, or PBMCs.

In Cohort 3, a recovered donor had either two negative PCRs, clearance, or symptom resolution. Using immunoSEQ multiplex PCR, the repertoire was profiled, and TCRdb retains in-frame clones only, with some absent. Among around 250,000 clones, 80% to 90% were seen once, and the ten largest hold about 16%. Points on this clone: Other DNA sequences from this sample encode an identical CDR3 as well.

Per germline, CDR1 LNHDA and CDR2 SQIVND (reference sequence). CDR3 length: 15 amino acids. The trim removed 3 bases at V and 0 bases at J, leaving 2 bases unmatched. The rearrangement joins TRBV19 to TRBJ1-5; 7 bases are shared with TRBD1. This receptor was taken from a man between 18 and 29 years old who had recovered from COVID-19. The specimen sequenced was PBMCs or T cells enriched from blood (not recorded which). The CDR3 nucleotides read TGTGCCAGTAGTATTTCAGGGGGTAGCAATCAGCCCCAGCATTTT. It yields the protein CASSISGGSNQPQHF.